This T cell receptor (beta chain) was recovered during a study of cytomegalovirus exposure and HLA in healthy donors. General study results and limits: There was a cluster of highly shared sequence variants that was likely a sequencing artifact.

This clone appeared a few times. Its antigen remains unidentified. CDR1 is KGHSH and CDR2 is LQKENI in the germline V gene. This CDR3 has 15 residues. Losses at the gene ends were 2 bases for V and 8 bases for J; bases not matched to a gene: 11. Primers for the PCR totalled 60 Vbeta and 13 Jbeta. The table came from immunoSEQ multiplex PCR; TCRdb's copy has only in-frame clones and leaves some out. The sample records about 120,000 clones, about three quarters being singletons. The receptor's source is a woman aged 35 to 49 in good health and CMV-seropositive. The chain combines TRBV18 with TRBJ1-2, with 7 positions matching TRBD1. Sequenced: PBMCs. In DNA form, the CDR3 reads TGTGCCAGCTCACCAACTACAGGGGCCCTGGGGGGCTACACCTTC. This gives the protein CASSPTTGALGGYTF.